This TCR beta chain emerged from a study of blood T cell repertoires in COVID-19. About the research overall: Researchers got acute and convalescent COVID-19 samples from the United States, Italy and Spain. Sample material is recorded as cDNA or gDNA derived from T cells, B-cell-depleted T cells, or PBMCs.

The V end was cut by 4 bases, the J end by 4 bases, with 16 bases between. The CDR3 length is 15 residues. Per germline, CDR1 LGHDT and CDR2 YNNKEL (reference sequence). How the authors handled the data: The authors estimated nucleated cell counts from reference gene primer amplification. The data were produced by immunoSEQ multiplex PCR, yet TCRdb's version contains in-frame clones alone and is incomplete. The D gene and trimming were derived from the DNA, and the V and J assignments and clone size from that table. The sample lists under 250,000 clones; around 84% were seen once. Sequenced: peripheral blood. V is TRBV3-1 (or the pseudogene TRBV3-2) and J is TRBJ2-5, with a tentative D call TRBD1 (6 bases). The TCR sequence derives from a man aged 50 or older with active or convalescent COVID-19. The CDR3 sequence is CASSPGHTSVETQYF. The CDR3 nucleotides read TGTGCCAGCAGCCCGGGACATACAAGCGTAGAGACCCAGTACTTC.